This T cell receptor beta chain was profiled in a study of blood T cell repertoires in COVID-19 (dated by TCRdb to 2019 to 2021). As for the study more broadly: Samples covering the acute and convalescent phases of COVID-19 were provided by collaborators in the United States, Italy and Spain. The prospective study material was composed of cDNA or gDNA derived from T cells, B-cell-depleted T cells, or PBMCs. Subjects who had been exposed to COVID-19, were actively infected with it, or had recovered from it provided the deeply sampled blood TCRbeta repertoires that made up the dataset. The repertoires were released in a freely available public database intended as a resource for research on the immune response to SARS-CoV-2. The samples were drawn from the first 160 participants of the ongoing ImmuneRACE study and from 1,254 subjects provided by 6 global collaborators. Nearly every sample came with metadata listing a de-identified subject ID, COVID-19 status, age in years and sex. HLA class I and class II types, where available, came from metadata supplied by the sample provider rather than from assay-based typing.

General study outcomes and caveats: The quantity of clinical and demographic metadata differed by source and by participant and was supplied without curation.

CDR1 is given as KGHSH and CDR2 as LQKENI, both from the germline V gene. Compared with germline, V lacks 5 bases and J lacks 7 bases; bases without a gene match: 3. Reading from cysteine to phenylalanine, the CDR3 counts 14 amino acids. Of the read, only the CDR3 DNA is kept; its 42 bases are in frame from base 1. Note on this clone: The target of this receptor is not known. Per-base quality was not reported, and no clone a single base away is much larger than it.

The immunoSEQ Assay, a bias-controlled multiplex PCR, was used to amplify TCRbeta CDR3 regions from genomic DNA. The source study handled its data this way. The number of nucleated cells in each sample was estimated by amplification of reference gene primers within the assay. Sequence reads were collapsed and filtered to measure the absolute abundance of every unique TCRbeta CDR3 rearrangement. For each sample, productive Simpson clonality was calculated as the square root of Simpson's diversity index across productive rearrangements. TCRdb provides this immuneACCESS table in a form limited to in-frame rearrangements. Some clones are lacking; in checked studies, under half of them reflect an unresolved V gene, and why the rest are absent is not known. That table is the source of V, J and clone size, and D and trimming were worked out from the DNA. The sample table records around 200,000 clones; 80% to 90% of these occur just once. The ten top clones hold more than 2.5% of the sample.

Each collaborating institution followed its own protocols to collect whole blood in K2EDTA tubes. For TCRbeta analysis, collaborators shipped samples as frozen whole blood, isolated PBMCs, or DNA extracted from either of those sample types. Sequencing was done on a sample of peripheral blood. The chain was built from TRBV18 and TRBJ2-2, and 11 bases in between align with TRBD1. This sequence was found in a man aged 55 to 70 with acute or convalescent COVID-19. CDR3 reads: CASSSDRGLGELFF. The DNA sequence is TGTGCCAGCTCATCGGACAGGGGGCTCGGGGAGCTGTTTTTT.